This record covers a single T cell receptor (beta chain). Germline is not matched at one junction end, which may reflect a read error. CDR1 DFQATT and CDR2 SNEGSKA come from the germline V gene (reference sequence). There are 13 residues in the CDR3. Genomic DNA constituted the template upon which TCR beta VDJ and CDR3 profiling was performed. TCRdb called the reads again in MiXCR, with one record for every CDR3 protein. Of around 200,000 distinct CDR3 sequences in the sample, almost 50% are singletons; the top ten hold around 20%. This sample is part of a study of CD8+CD57+ T cells in acquired aplastic anemia. Patients chosen for sequencing had shown CD8+CD57+ cell expansion by flow cytometry.

The sequence was obtained from a human donor with aplastic anemia. The sample taken for sequencing was sorted CD4+, CD8+, or CD8+CD57+ T cells (not recorded which) from PBMCs. V is TRBV20-1 and J is TRBJ2-2, with D perhaps TRBD2 (7 bases). This CDR3 is CSASGGGDGELLF. CDR3 nucleotides: TGCAGTGCTAGCGGAGGGGGGGACGGGGAGCTGCTTTTT.